This entry lists 23 T cell receptor beta chains sequenced from one sample in a study of early T cells in non-severe SARS-CoV-2 infection. TCRdb analysed the 5' RACE reads with MiXCR anew, one entry per CDR3 protein. The sample lists about 110,000 distinct CDR3 sequences; around 12% were seen once. This specimen consisted of whole blood, obtained at baseline. The receptors here all came from an adult who was a healthcare worker with PCR-confirmed SARS-CoV-2 infection or an uninfected control (not recorded which).

This clonotype was picked up a small number of times. The chain employs TRBV7-2 and TRBJ2-7; D gene uncertain. Trimming removed 0 bases at V and 2 bases at J, with 8 bases between. Germline lookup yields CDR1 SGHTA and CDR2 FQGNSA. The CDR3 totals 14 residues. The CDR3 spells CASSLALGTYEQYF. CDR3 in DNA: TGTGCCAGCAGCTTAGCCCTGGGGACCTACGAGCAGTACTTC.

The CDR3 region has the DNA TGTGCCAGCAAGGGGGGAGGACTAGCGGTCCACGAGCAGTACTTC. The encoded protein is CASKGGGLAVHEQYF. The chain combines TRBV2 with TRBJ2-7, with 10 bases that match TRBD2. Unmatched junction bases numbered 11, after V lost 7 bases and J lost 5 bases. CDR3 size: 15 residues. In germline, CDR1 is SNHLY, CDR2 FYNNEI.

This clonotype came up a few times. The J gene is TRBJ2-3, the V gene TRBV7-8; 8 nucleotides agree with TRBD2. After removal of 6 bases from V and 1 base from J, the junction contained 9 bases not matched to a gene. Germline V gives CDR1 SGHVS, CDR2 FQNEAQ. The CDR3 extends over 16 amino acids. The CDR3, as DNA: TGTGCCAGCAGTTACACCGGGACTAGAGGCACAGATACGCAGTATTTT. It specifies CASSYTGTRGTDTQYF.

This clonotype was seen a few times. Written as DNA, the CDR3 is TGTGCCAGCAGCCAACTCGGACAGGGGGCGGTCGGAAACACCATATATTTT. As protein: CASSQLGQGAVGNTIYF. This chain links TRBV14 with TRBJ1-3; TRBD1 matches 11 bases. The germline CDR1 and CDR2 sequences are SGHDN and FVKESK. The CDR3 has 17 amino acids. The trim removed 2 bases at V and 4 bases at J, leaving 7 bases unmatched. Together with reference TRBV14 and TRBJ1-3, the CDR3 gives the full variable domain: EAGVTQFPSHSVIEKGQTVTLRCDPISGHDNLYWYRRVMGKEIKFLLHFVKESKQDESGMPNNRFLAERTGGTYSTLKVQPAELEDSGVYFCASSQLGQGAVGNTIYFGEGSWLTVV.

The sample holds a few counts of this clonotype. The V gene is TRBV9, the J gene TRBJ2-1, with no clear D. This CDR3 contains 16 residues. Germline CDR1 is SGDLS and CDR2 is YYNGEE. The V gene lost 0 bases and the J gene lost 4 bases, with 14 bases spanning the gap. For the CDR3, the DNA is TGTGCCAGCAGCGTAGCTACGTCCCTCGCTTACAATGAGCAGTTCTTC. Its protein is CASSVATSLAYNEQFF. The variable domain in full, with the rest retrieved from reference TRBV9 and TRBJ2-1, is DSGVTQTPKHLITATGQRVTLRCSPRSGDLSVYWYQQSLDQGLQFLIQYYNGEERAKGNILERFSAQQFPDLHSELNLSSLELGDSALYFCASSVATSLAYNEQFFGPGTRLTVL.

This clonotype was counted many times. The chain uses TRBV7-9 and TRBJ1-2; D remains ambiguous. V lost 1 base, J lost 0 bases, and 12 bases lay in between. Germline V gene lookup returns CDR1 SEHNR and CDR2 FQNEAQ (reference sequence). The CDR3 has 16 residues. The CDR3 coding sequence is TGTGCCAGCAGCTTAGTTTCTGGCAGACCTAACTATGGCTACACCTTC. This gives the protein CASSLVSGRPNYGYTF.

The chain uses TRBV5-1 and TRBJ1-1; weak D call: TRBD1 (5 bases). CDR3 length: 13 residues. Per the germline V gene, CDR1 is SGHRS and CDR2 is YFSETQ. Deletions cut 5 bases from V and 9 bases from J, with 17 bases between. CDR3 protein: CASRSEGNRKAFF. The DNA for the CDR3 is TGCGCCAGCAGGAGCGAAGGGAACAGGAAAGCTTTCTTT.

DNA for the CDR3: TGTGCCGGGTCGGGGGGGCGCAATCAGCCCCAGCATTTT. Its protein is CAGSGGRNQPQHF. The rearrangement joins TRBV6-6 to TRBJ1-5, with a possible D match to TRBD1 (6 bases). Per germline, CDR1 MNHNY and CDR2 SVGAGI (reference sequence). V lost 11 bases and J lost 2, with 13 bases in between. This CDR3 comprises 13 residues.

This clonotype was seen a handful of times. The rearrangement links TRBV14 to TRBJ2-7, with D hard to call. With 1 base removed from V and 4 bases from J, the gap between germline ends came to 5 bases. CDR3 size: 12 residues. Looked up from germline, CDR1 is SGHDN and CDR2 is FVKESK. This CDR3 is CASSQVRYEQYF. In nucleotides, the CDR3 is TGTGCCAGCAGCCAAGTCCGGTACGAGCAGTACTTC.

A few counts support this clonotype. V and J are TRBV12-3 or TRBV12-4 and TRBJ2-1, with 13 nucleotides matching TRBD2. V gave up 3 bases and J gave up 4 bases; unmatched junction bases: 21. The CDR3 is 22 residues long. The CDR3 DNA is TGTGCCAGCAGTTTCCGACGTGGGACAGTTATTTTGACTAGCGGGGGGTACAATGAGCAGTTCTTC. This encodes CASSFRRGTVILTSGGYNEQFF.

This clonotype was counted only a few times. V and J are TRBV5-1 and TRBJ1-1; D not resolved. Between the trimmed V and J ends, which lost 3 bases and 1 base, there was a span of 7 bases. CDR1 and CDR2 from the germline V gene are SGHRS and YFSETQ. This CDR3 spans 13 amino acids. The CDR3 here is CASSSTRNTEAFF. CDR3 coding DNA: TGCGCCAGCAGCTCGACCCGGAACACTGAAGCTTTCTTT. The full variable domain, its missing parts supplied by reference TRBV5-1 and TRBJ1-1, is KAGVTQTPRYLIKTRGQQVTLSCSPISGHRSVSWYQQTPGQGLQFLFEYFSETQRNKGNFPGRFSGRQFSNSRSEMNVSTLELGDSALYLCASSSTRNTEAFFGQGTRLTVV.

This clonotype was seen at least ten times. The chain has TRBV7-3 and TRBJ1-2, with 9 bases aligning to TRBD1. Germline V lookup: CDR1 SGHTA, CDR2 FQGTGA. The CDR3 length is 17 residues. The V segment lost 5 bases and the J segment 5 bases; nucleotides outside the gene matches: 15. The CDR3 region is CASSPDYVRDRAYGYTF. The CDR3 nucleotides read TGTGCCAGCAGCCCCGATTATGTCCGGGACAGGGCGTATGGCTACACCTTC.

V is TRBV9 and J is TRBJ1-6, with D perhaps matching TRBD1 (5 bases). Trimming cost V 3 bases and J 2 bases, with 9 bases left between them. The CDR3 covers 15 residues. The germline V gene encodes CDR1 SGDLS and CDR2 YYNGEE. As DNA, the CDR3 is TGTGCCAGCAGCGCCCCGGGGCCCTATAATTCACCCCTCCACTTT. Translation: CASSAPGPYNSPLHF.

This clonotype has just a few counts. CDR3 coding DNA: TGTGCCAGCAGCTTAGGGCGTCTAGCGGATCCTGGCGAGCAGTACTTC. Encoded protein: CASSLGRLADPGEQYF. The chain uses TRBV11-2 and TRBJ2-7; 7 bases fit TRBD2. J gave up 6 bases and V 1 base, and 12 bases lay outside the gene matches. Germline V CDR1 and CDR2: SGHAT, FQNNGV. This CDR3 is 16 amino acids long.

This clonotype was seen more than once but under ten times. This chain links TRBV9 with TRBJ2-7, with 9 bases that match TRBD1. Germline V gene lookup returns CDR1 SGDLS and CDR2 YYNGEE. J was trimmed by 7 bases and V by 5 bases; bases with no gene match: 19. This CDR3 spans 17 amino acids. This CDR3 reads CASSYSPRDRDTGEQYF. CDR3 nucleotides: TGTGCCAGCAGTTACTCTCCCCGGGACAGGGACACGGGGGAGCAGTACTTC.

The chain combines TRBV19 with TRBJ2-3; 10 nucleotides agree with TRBD2. Germline lookup yields CDR1 LNHDA and CDR2 SQIVND (reference sequence). This CDR3 is 17 amino acids long. V trimming: 2 bases; J trimming: 2 bases; junction bases outside the gene matches: 7. This chain's CDR3 is CASSITEAGGNTDTQYF. The CDR3 DNA reads TGTGCCAGTAGTATAACGGAAGCGGGGGGGAACACAGATACGCAGTATTTT.

The rearrangement uses TRBV7-9 and TRBJ1-4; D may be TRBD1 (5 bases). V was pared by 7 bases and J by 4 bases, with 16 bases between. This CDR3 is 15 amino acids long. Per germline, CDR1 SEHNR and CDR2 FQNEAQ (reference sequence). The CDR3 is CASTPWQGYNEKLFF. CDR3 coding DNA: TGTGCCAGCACCCCTTGGCAGGGATATAATGAAAAACTGTTTTTT.

The chain carries TRBV20-1 and TRBJ2-1; 7 bases align to TRBD1. Trimming at V came to 5 bases and at J to 8 bases, leaving 12 bases not matched to a gene. The CDR3 sequence is 14 residues long. CDR1 DFQATT and CDR2 SNEGSKA come from the germline V gene (reference sequence). The CDR3 DNA is TGCAGTGCTGCCGACAGGGACCCCTTGGATGAGCAGTTCTTC. This encodes CSAADRDPLDEQFF.

The genes are TRBV12-3 or TRBV12-4 and TRBJ1-2; D is perhaps TRBD1 (6 bases). Trimming stripped 6 bases from V and 6 bases from J, with 23 bases between. The CDR3 contains 16 residues. The chain's CDR3 is CASSRRRGAGSNGYTF. DNA for the CDR3: TGTGCCAGCAGCCGTAGACGGGGGGCGGGATCGAATGGCTACACCTTC.

The gene calls are TRBV12-3 or TRBV12-4 and TRBJ2-3; D possibly corresponds to TRBD1 (7 bases). Deletions cut 3 bases from V and 2 bases from J, with 12 bases between. The CDR3 contains 15 residues. The CDR3: CASSFPGGFTDTQYF. For the CDR3, the DNA is TGTGCCAGCAGTTTCCCAGGGGGGTTCACAGATACGCAGTATTTT.

J is TRBJ1-1 and V is TRBV4-1; D is perhaps TRBD1 (6 bases). This CDR3 is built from 14 residues. Trimming shortened V by 1 base and J by 10 bases, and 16 bases separated the two germline ends. Looked up from germline, CDR1 is MGHRA and CDR2 is YSYEKL. This CDR3 is CASSQGTAPDGAFF. The CDR3 region has the DNA TGCGCCAGCAGCCAAGGGACAGCCCCAGATGGAGCTTTCTTT.

The table lists this clonotype with a count of one. The rearrangement uses TRBV2 and TRBJ2-7, with 10 bases lining up with TRBD1. V was pared by 4 bases and J by 4 bases, with 1 base of the junction left unmatched. This CDR3 is built from 13 residues. Germline lookup yields CDR1 SNHLY and CDR2 FYNNEI. The CDR3 DNA is TGTGCCAGCAGTGGGACAGGGGGATACGAGCAGTACTTC. Translation gives CASSGTGGYEQYF.

To note about this clonotype: At one end the junction does not follow the germline gene, possibly because of a read error. The chain couples TRBV7-9 to TRBJ2-2; either TRBD1 or TRBD2 may supply D (5 bases each). Germline V CDR1 and CDR2: SEHNR, FQNEAQ (reference sequence). This CDR3 is built from 14 residues. CDR3 in amino acids: CASSYYQGAGELFF. DNA for the CDR3: TGTGCCAGCAGCTATTACCAAGGGGCCGGGGAGCTTTTTTTT.